Below are 2 T cell receptor beta chains sequenced from a single sample in a study of read filtering for tumor transcriptome and immune sequencing. The library was built from roughly 400 ng RNA with molecular barcoded adaptors for alpha/delta and beta/gamma chains. MiXCR, run by TCRdb on the reads, gives a single entry per CDR3 protein. The data show roughly 130,000 distinct CDR3 sequences, 13% seen once. The sequenced material came from a population of CD138-negative cells sorted from bone marrow. The origin of the receptors is a donor at least 40 years old with multiple myeloma.

About this clonotype: Compared with germline, one end of the junction differs, possibly owing to a read error. The chain links TRBV30 to TRBJ2-5, with 8 bases fitting TRBD2. The CDR3 extends over 17 amino acids. Germline assignment: CDR1 GTSNPN and CDR2 SVGIG (reference sequence). CDR3 coding DNA: TGTGCCTGGAGCTCTTACTCCGGGATCTCCGGGGGGGAGACCCAGGACTTC. Protein product: CAWSSYSGISGGETQDF.

In regard to this clonotype: A junction boundary mismatches the germline segment, possibly from a read error. The chain combines TRBV18 with TRBJ2-1, with 8 bases matching TRBD2. The CDR3 totals 17 residues. Germline-derived CDR1 and CDR2 are KGHSH and LQKENI. This chain's CDR3 is CASSPKAGVSSYDEQFF. CDR3 in DNA: TGTGCCAGCTCACCAAAAGCGGGGGTGAGCTCCTACGATGAACAGTTCTTC.